Shown below are 9 T cell receptor beta chains from a single sample sequenced in a study of control samples from healthy donors and cancer patients. The method was immunoSEQ multiplex PCR; TCRdb's version includes in-frame clones alone and lacks a portion of them. Seen here are roughly 120,000 clones, roughly 89% observed once, and the top ten hold around an eighth. The material sequenced was blood. The receptors were gathered from a man aged 25 to 40 in good health.

This chain uses TRBV25-1 with TRBJ1-6; D unresolved. The CDR3 spans 15 residues. Germline lookup yields CDR1 MGHDK and CDR2 SYGVNS. Between the trimmed V and J ends, which lost 5 bases and 4 bases, there was a span of 12 bases. DNA for the CDR3: TGTGCCAGCAGTCAAGGATTTCTGTATAATTCACCCCTCCACTTT. Protein product: CASSQGFLYNSPLHF. Full variable domain (missing parts from reference TRBV25-1 and TRBJ1-6): EADIYQTPRYLVIGTGKKITLECSQTMGHDKMYWYQQDPGMELHLIHYSYGVNSTEKGDLSSESTVSRIRTEHFPLTLESARPSHTSQYLCASSQGFLYNSPLHFGNGTRLTVT.

The V and J genes are TRBV24-1 and TRBJ1-1; tentative D call: TRBD1 (5 bases). The ends were cut back, 1 base at V and 7 bases at J, with 9 bases in the middle. CDR1 is KGHDR, CDR2 SFDVKD, per germline. The CDR3 loop spans 13 amino acids. The CDR3 nucleotides are TGTGCCACCAGTGATTTAGGGAGGGGTGAAGCTTTCTTT. Its translation is CATSDLGRGEAFF.

In this sample, this clone turned up once. The genes are TRBV7-3 and TRBJ1-2; D is undetermined. The CDR3 is 16 amino acids. Germline V gives CDR1 SGHTA, CDR2 FQGTGA. V was shortened by 5 bases and J by 7 bases, with 23 bases between the two germline ends. The chain's CDR3 is CASSPEPGIRLSGYTF. CDR3 nucleotide sequence: TGTGCCAGCAGCCCCGAGCCTGGGATCCGGCTGTCTGGCTACACCTTC.

This CDR3 reads CASSPQFRGRVSEAFF. Here the CDR3 DNA reads TGTGCCAGCAGCCCACAGTTCAGGGGGCGAGTTTCTGAAGCTTTCTTT. The chain has TRBV11-2 and TRBJ1-1, with 8 bases aligning to TRBD1. J was trimmed by 6 bases and V by 5 bases; bases with no gene match: 14. The CDR3 is made up of 16 amino acids. The V gene's germline CDR1 is SGHAT and CDR2 FQNNGV.

The chain links TRBV7-9 to TRBJ1-1; tentatively, D is TRBD1 (5 bases). The ends were cut back, 0 bases at V and 3 bases at J, with 5 bases in the middle. The CDR3 sequence is 13 residues long. Germline assignment: CDR1 SEHNR and CDR2 FQNEAQ (reference sequence). In nucleotides, the CDR3 is TGTGCCAGCAGCTTAGCACAGGACACTGAAGCTTTCTTT. Protein: CASSLAQDTEAFF.

Only one count was recorded for this clone. The chain has TRBV6-5 and TRBJ2-3; the match to TRBD2 covers 8 bases. The CDR3 totals 11 residues. After removal of 6 bases from V and 11 bases from J, the junction contained 4 bases not matched to a gene. CDR1 MNHEY and CDR2 SVGAGI come from the germline V gene. This CDR3 is CASSLGGVQYF. The CDR3 coding sequence is TGTGCCAGCAGCCTCGGGGGGGTGCAGTATTTT.

This rearrangement joins TRBV10-1 to TRBJ2-1; no firm D call. The CDR3 covers 13 residues. The germline V gene encodes CDR1 WNHNN and CDR2 SYGVQD (reference sequence). V lost 4 bases, J lost 8 bases, and 12 bases lay in between. The CDR3 loop reads CASSARVGDEQFF. The CDR3 DNA reads as TGCGCCAGCAGTGCTCGGGTTGGCGATGAGCAGTTCTTC.

J is TRBJ1-1 and V is TRBV9, with a weak D call TRBD1 (5 bases). This CDR3 contains 14 residues. Germline CDR1 is SGDLS and CDR2 is YYNGEE. Trimming took 5 bases from V and 2 from J, leaving 13 bases between them. The CDR3 region is CASSLGRPNTEAFF. CDR3 bases: TGTGCCAGCAGTTTGGGACGGCCTAACACTGAAGCTTTCTTT.

This clone was detected a few times. The chain couples TRBV5-8 to TRBJ2-6; 9 bases fit TRBD1. The J segment lost 0 bases and the V segment lost 5 bases, leaving 9 bases of the junction unmatched. Germline V gene data show CDR1 as SGHTS and CDR2 as YDEGEE. The CDR3 is 18 amino acids. DNA of the CDR3: TGTGCCAGCAGGGACCCGGGACAGGGATTCTCTGGGGCCAACGTCCTGACTTTC. This sequence encodes CASRDPGQGFSGANVLTF.